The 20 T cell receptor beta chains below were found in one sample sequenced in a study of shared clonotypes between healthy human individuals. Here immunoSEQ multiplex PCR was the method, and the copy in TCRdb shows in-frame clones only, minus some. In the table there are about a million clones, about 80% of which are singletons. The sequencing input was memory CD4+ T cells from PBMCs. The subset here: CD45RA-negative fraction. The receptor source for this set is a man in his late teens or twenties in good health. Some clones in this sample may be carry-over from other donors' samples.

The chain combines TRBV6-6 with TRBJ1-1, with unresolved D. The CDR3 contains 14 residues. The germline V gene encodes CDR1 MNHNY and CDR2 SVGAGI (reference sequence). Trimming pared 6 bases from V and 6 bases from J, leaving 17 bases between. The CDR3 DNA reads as TGTGCCAGCAGAAAACCGTCCCCGTTGGCTGAAGCTTTCTTT. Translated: CASRKPSPLAEAFF.

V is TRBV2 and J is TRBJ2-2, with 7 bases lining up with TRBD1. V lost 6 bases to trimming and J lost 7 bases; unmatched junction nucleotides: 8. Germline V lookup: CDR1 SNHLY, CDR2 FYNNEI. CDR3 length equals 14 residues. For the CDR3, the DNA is TGTGCCAGCAGAGACAGGGATGCAAGCGGGGAGCTGTTTTTT. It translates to CASRDRDASGELFF.

CDR3 sequence (DNA): TGTGCCACCACCCTAGCGGGAGTCACAGATACGCAGTATTTT. It translates to CATTLAGVTDTQYF. The chain has TRBV10-3 and TRBJ2-3, with 10 positions matching TRBD2. J was trimmed by 2 bases and V by 10 bases; bases with no gene match: 6. This CDR3 region has 14 residues. Germline CDR1 reads ENHRY; CDR2 reads SYGVKD.

This CDR3 is CASSLDSQPQHF. CDR3 coding DNA: TGTGCCAGCAGCTTGGACAGCCAGCCCCAGCATTTT. This chain links TRBV5-6 with TRBJ1-5; D is ambiguous. From germline, CDR1 is SGHDT and CDR2 YYEEEE. Trimming shortened V by 0 bases and J by 7 bases, and 5 bases separated the two germline ends. This CDR3 comprises 12 residues.

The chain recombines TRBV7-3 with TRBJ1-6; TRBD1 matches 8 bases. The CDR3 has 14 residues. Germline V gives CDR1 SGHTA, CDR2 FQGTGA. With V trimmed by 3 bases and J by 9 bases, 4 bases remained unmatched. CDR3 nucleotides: TGTGCCAGCAGCTTGACAGGGACAGGTTCACCCCTCCACTTT. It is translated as CASSLTGTGSPLHF.

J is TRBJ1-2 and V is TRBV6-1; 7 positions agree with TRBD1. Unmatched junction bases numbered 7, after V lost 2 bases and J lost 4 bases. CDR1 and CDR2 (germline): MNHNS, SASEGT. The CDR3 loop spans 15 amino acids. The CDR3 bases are TGTGCCAGCAGTGAAACCCCAGGGGGAAGCTATGGCTACACCTTC. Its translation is CASSETPGGSYGYTF.

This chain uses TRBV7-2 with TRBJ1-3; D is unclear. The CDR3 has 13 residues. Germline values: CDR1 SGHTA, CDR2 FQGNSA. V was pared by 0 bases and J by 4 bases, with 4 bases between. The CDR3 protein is CASSLASGNTIYF. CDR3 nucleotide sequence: TGTGCCAGCAGCTTAGCCAGCGGAAACACCATATATTTT. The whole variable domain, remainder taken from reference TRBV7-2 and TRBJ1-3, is GAGVSQSPSNKVTEKGKDVELRCDPISGHTALYWYRQSLGQGLEFLIYFQGNSAPDKSGLPSDRFSAERTGGSVSTLTIQRTQQEDSAVYLCASSLASGNTIYFGEGSWLTVV.

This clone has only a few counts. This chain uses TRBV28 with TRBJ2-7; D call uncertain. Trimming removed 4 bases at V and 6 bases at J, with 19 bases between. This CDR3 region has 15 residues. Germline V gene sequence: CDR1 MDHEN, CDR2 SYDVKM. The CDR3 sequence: CASSSVLEARREQYF. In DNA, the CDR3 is TGTGCCAGCAGTTCGGTCCTAGAGGCTAGGCGCGAGCAGTACTTC.

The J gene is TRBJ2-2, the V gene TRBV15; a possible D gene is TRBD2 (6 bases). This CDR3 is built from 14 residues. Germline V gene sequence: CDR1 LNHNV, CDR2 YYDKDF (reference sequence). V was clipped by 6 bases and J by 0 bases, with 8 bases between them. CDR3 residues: CATSAGPNTGELFF. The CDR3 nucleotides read TGTGCCACCAGTGCGGGGCCGAACACCGGGGAGCTGTTTTTT.

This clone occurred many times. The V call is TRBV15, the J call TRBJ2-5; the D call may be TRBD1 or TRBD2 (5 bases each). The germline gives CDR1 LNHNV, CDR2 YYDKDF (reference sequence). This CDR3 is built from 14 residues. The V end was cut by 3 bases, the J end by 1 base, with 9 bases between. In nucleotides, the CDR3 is TGTGCCACCAGCAGGGGGGACGGCCAAGAGACCCAGTACTTC. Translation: CATSRGDGQETQYF.

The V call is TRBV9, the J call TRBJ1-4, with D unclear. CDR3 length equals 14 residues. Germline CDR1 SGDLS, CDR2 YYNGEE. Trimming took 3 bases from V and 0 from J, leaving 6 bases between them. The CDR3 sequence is CASSASATNEKLFF. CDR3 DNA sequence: TGTGCCAGCAGCGCCTCCGCAACTAATGAAAAACTGTTTTTT.

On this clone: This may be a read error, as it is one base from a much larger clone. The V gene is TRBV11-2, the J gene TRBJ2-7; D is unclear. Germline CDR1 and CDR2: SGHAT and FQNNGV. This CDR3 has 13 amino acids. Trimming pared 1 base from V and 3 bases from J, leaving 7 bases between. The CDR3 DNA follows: TGTGCCAGCAGCTTAGGTTATGGCTACGAGCAGTACTTC. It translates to CASSLGYGYEQYF.

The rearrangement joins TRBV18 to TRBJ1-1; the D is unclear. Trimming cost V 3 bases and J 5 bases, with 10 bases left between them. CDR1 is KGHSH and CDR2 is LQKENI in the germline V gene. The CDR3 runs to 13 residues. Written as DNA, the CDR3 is TGTGCCAGCTCACCGCCAATTGATACTGAAGCTTTCTTT. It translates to CASSPPIDTEAFF.

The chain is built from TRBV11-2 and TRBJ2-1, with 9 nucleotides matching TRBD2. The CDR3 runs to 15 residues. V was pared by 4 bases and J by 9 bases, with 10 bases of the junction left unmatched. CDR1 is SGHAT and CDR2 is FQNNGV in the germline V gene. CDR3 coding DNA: TGTGCCAGCAGCTCCCTAGCGGGGAGAGGAATTGAGCAGTTCTTC. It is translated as CASSSLAGRGIEQFF. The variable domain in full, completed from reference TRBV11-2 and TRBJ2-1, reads EAGVAQSPRYKIIEKRQSVAFWCNPISGHATLYWYQQILGQGPKLLIQFQNNGVVDDSQLPKDRFSAERLKGVDSTLKIQPAKLEDSAVYLCASSSLAGRGIEQFFGPGTRLTVL.

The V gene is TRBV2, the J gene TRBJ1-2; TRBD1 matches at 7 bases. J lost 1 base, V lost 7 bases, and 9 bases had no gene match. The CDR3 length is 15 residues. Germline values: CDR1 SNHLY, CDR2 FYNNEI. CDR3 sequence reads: CASTQGGSLNYGYTF. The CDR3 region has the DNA TGTGCCAGCACCCAAGGGGGCAGTCTTAACTATGGCTACACCTTC.

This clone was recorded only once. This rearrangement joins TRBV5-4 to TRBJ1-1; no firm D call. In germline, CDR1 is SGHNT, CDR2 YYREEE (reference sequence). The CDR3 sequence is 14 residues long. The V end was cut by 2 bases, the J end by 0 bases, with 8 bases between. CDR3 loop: CASSFGRVNTEAFF. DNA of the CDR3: TGTGCCAGCAGCTTCGGCAGAGTGAACACTGAAGCTTTCTTT.

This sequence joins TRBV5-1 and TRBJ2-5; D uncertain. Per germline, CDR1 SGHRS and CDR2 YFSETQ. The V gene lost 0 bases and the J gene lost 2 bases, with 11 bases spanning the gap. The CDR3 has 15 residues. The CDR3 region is CASSLGSDSQETQYF. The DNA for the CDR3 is TGCGCCAGCAGCTTGGGTTCAGATTCTCAAGAGACCCAGTACTTC.

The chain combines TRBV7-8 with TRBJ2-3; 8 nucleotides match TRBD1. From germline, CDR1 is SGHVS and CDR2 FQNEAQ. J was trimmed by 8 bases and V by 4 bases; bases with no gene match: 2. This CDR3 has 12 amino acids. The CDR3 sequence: CASSSDRGTQYF. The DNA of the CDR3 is TGTGCCAGCAGCTCCGACAGGGGTACGCAGTATTTT.

Here the CDR3 reads CASSQRTDYISYEQYF. The CDR3 DNA is TGCGCCAGCAGCCAAAGGACCGACTACATATCCTACGAGCAGTACTTC. The chain has TRBV4-1 and TRBJ2-7, with D maybe TRBD2 (5 bases). Germline CDR1 MGHRA, CDR2 YSYEKL. V was shortened by 2 bases and J by 1 base, with 15 bases between the two germline ends. CDR3 length: 16 amino acids.

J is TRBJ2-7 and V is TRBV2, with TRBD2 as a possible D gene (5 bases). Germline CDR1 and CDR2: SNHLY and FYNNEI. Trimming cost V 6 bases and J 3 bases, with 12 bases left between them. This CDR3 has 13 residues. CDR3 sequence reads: CASRDGEGYEQYF. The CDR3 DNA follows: TGTGCCAGCAGGGACGGAGAGGGCTACGAGCAGTACTTC.